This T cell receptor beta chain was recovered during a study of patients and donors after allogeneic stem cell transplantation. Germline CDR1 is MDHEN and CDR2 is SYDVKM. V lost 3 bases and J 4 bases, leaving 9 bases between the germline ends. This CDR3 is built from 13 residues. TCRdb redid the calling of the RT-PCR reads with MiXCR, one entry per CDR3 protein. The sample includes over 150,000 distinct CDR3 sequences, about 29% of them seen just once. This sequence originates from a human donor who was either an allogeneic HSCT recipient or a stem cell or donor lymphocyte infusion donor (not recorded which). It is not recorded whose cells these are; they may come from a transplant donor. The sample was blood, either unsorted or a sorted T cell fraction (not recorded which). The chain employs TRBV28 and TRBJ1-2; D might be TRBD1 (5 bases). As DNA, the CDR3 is TGTGCCAGCAGTTTCCGGCAGGGCTATGGCTACACCTTC. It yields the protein CASSFRQGYGYTF.